This T cell receptor beta chain was profiled in a study of shared clonotypes between healthy human individuals. Study summary: There were three CD4 naive, three CD4 memory, two CD8 naive and one CD8 memory plates per donor. Study-wide findings and caveats: Large sequencing depth failed to make sorted-subset sequencing complete, rarefaction showed. Shared across a few donors were about 4.8% of the naive CD4 clonotypes.

Concerning this clone itself: What it recognizes is unknown.

Here immunoSEQ multiplex PCR was the method, and the copy in TCRdb shows in-frame clones only, minus some. The table lists more than 400,000 clones, 95% to 96% of them singletons. This CDR3 comprises 15 residues. Per the germline V gene, CDR1 is SGHTA and CDR2 is FQGNSA. The V end was cut by 3 bases, the J end by 6 bases, with 16 bases between. The specimen was naive CD4+ T cells sorted from blood. This sample's subset: CD45RA+ positively selected. The sequence was collected from a woman under 40 in good health. This rearrangement joins TRBV7-2 to TRBJ2-3, with D uncertain. In nucleotides, the CDR3 is TGTGCCAGCAGCTTTGGGTTGGGGTTCTCGGATACGCAGTATTTT. Translation gives CASSFGLGFSDTQYF.